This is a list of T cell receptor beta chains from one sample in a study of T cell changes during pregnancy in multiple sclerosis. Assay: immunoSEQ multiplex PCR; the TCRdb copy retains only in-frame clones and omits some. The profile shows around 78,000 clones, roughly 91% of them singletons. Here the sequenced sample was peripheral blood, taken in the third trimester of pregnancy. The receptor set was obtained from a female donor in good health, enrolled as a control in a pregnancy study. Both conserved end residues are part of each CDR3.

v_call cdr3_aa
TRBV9 CASSVVGDYGYTF
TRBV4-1 CASSQGDNSATDTQYF
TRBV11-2 CASSLLTGEATEAFF
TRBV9 CATRPPTGPSYEQYF
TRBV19 CASRSGEGGNQPQHF
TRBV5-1 CASSFRGGAADTQYF
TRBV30 CAWSPSRGRGNQPQHF
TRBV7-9 CASSLRGSTYEQYF
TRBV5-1 CASSLKDRNMNTEAFF
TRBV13 CASSLYRGGNTIYF
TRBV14 CASSQENSYYGYTF
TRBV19 CASIRTGTGNYGYTF
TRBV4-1 CASSQAGRAGELFF
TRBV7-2 CASAAPHLAKNIQYF
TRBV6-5 CASRKETDTDTQYF
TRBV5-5 CASSLMSGRTDTQYF
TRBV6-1 CASTEGTGGYGYTF
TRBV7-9 CASSLGGGSSYNSPLHF
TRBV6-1 CASRLNRDRGLGYTF
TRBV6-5 CASSYSGVSNSPLHF
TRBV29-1 CSVPLRGGPDTQYF
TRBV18 CASSQGQGLQPQHF
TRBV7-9 CASSLGSRGYGYTF
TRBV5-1 CASSVGQAYEQYF
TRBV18 CASSPPDYLQQETQYF
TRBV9 CASSVGAGNPREAFF
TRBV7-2 CASSLWTSRKQFF
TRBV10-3 CAIRPTGDHEQYF
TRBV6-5 CASRPPRNYGYTF
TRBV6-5 CASSYSLGGTEAFF
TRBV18 CASSPGTDRNTIYF
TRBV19 CASSPRPRLNTEAFF
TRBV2 CASGAGGYIQYF
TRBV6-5 CASSYARGTDTQYF
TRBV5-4 CASSLEPQGRAEAFF
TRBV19 CASRRQVISGNTIYF
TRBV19 CASSIRGDGEQFF
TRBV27 CASTTMGAVNTGELFF
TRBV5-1 CASSFEPSNTEAFF
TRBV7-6 CASSSPGGGENYGYTF
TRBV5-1 CASSLAGGSDQPQHF
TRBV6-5 CASSYRDNYEQYF
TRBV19 CASSYDRGNTEAFF
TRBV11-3 CASSLDPPTSAYTGELFF
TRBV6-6 CASSYSRGTYGYTF
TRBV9 CASSVGGDSYEQYF
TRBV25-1 CASLPGGANEKLFF
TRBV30 CAWSVRTSGRVGTQYF
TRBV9 CASSVFPGWNEQFF
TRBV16 CASSQRVDRSYGYTF
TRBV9 CASSKEGHSYNEQFF